This TCR beta chain came from a study of spatial heterogeneity in lung cancer. This CDR3 is 14 amino acids long. Trimming cost V 4 bases and J 5 bases, with 14 bases left between them. Germline V CDR1 and CDR2: SGHTA, FQGNSA. A few counts support this clonotype. Time point described: sample taken at primary tumor resection. Tumor, nontumor lung or frozen PBMC supplied whole RNA that was sequenced unsorted. TCRdb redid the calling of the 5' RACE reads with MiXCR, one entry per CDR3 protein. The data contain roughly 80,000 distinct CDR3 sequences, roughly 8% of them singletons. The source material was PBMCs, sampled at surgery. The chain couples TRBV7-2 to TRBJ1-1, with a possible D match to TRBD1 (5 bases). The clonotype originates from a male donor with early-stage non-small cell lung cancer. The chain's CDR3 is CASSSLRGGTEAFF. The CDR3 coding sequence is TGTGCCAGCAGCTCTTTAAGGGGTGGGACTGAAGCTTTCTTT.